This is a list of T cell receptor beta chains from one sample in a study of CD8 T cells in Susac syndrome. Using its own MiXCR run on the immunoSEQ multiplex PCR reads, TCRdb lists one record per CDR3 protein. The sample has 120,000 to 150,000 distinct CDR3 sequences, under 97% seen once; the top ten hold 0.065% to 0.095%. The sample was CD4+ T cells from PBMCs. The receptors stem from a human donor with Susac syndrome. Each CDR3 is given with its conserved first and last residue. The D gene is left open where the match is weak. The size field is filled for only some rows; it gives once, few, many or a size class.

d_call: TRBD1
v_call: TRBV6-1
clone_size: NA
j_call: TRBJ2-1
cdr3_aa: CASRRTGQGVRSYNEQFF
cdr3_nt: TGTGCCAGCAGAAGAACGGGACAGGGGGTTCGTTCCTACAATGAGCAGTTCTTC

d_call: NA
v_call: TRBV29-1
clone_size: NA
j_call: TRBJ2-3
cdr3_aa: CSVAPGSTDTQYF
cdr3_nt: TGCAGCGTCGCACCGGGTAGCACAGATACGCAGTATTTT

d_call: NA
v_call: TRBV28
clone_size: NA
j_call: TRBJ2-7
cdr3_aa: CASGIPKQYF
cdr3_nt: TGTGCCAGTGGCATTCCCAAGCAGTACTTC

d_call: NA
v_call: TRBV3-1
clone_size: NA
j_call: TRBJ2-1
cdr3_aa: CASSRGGDNEQFF
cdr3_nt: TGTGCCAGCAGCCGGGGCGGGGACAATGAGCAGTTCTTC

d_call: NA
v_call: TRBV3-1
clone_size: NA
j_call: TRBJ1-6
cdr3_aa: CASSQGIQVNSPLHF
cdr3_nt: TGTGCCAGCAGCCAAGGAATCCAGGTCAATTCACCCCTCCACTTT

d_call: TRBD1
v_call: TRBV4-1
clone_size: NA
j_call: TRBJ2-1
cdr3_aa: CASSPPGQPYNEQFF
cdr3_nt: TGCGCCAGCAGCCCTCCGGGACAGCCTTACAATGAGCAGTTCTTC

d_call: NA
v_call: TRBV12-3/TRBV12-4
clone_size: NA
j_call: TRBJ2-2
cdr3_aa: CASSSGVNTGELFF
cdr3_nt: TGTGCCAGCAGTTCAGGAGTCAACACCGGGGAGCTGTTTTTT

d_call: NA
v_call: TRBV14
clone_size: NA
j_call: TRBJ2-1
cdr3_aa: CASSQYFAGNEQFF
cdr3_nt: TGTGCCAGCAGCCAATACTTTGCGGGGAATGAGCAGTTCTTC

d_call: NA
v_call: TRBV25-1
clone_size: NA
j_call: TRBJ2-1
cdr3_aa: CASSDPTRPEQFF
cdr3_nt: TGTGCCAGCAGTGACCCCACTCGGCCGGAGCAGTTCTTC

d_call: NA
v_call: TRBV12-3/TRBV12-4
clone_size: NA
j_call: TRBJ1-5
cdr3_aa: CASSLGLGGGNQPQHF
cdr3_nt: TGTGCCAGCAGTTTAGGTCTGGGGGGTGGCAATCAGCCCCAGCATTTT

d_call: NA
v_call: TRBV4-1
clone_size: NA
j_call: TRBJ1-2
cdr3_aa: CASSLPPDGYTF
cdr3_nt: TGCGCCAGCAGCCTCCCGCCAGATGGCTACACCTTC

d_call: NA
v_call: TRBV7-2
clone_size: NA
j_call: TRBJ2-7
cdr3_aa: CASGGRSGHRSSYEQYF
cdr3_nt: TGTGCCAGCGGGGGACGCAGTGGACACCGAAGCTCCTACGAGCAGTACTTC

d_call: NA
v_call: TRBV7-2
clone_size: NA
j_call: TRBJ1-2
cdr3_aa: CASQGLYGYTF
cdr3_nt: TGTGCCAGCCAGGGCCTCTATGGCTACACCTTC

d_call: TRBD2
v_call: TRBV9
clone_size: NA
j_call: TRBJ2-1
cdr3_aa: CASSVLPGTRDNEQFF
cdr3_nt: TGTGCCAGCAGCGTTCTCCCCGGGACTAGGGACAATGAGCAGTTCTTC

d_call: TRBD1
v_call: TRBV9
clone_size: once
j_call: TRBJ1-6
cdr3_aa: CASSTGQPNSPLHF
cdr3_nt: TGTGCCAGCAGCACGGGACAGCCAAATTCACCCCTCCACTTT

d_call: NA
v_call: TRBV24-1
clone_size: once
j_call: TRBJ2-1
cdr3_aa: CATSDLGNEQFF
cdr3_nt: TGTGCCACCAGTGATTTGGGGAATGAGCAGTTCTTC

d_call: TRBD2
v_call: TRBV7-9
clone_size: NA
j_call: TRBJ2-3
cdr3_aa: CASSLIAGSTDTQYF
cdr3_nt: TGTGCCAGCAGCTTGATAGCGGGATCCACAGATACGCAGTATTTT

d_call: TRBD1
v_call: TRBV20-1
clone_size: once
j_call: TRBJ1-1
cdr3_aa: CSAVEIGQGAKAFF
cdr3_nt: TGCAGTGCTGTAGAGATAGGACAGGGGGCAAAAGCTTTCTTT

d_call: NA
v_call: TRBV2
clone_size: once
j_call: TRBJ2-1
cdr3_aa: CASSIQVEQFF
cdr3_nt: TGTGCCAGCAGTATTCAGGTGGAGCAGTTCTTC

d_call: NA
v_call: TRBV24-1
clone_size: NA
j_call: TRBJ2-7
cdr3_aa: CATSDSWDSSYEQYF
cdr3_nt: TGTGCCACCAGTGATTCCTGGGACTCCTCCTACGAGCAGTACTTC

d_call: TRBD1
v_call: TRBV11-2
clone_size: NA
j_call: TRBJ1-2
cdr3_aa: CASSPGQGRRALGYTF
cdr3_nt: TGTGCCAGCAGCCCCGGACAGGGGAGAAGAGCGCTTGGCTACACCTTC

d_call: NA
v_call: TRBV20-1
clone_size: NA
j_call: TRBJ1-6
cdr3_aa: CSARTGSVSPLHF
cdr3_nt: TGCAGTGCTAGAACAGGGTCTGTATCACCCCTCCACTTT

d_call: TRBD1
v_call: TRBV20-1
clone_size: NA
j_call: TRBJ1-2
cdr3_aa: CSATRQGVPGYTF
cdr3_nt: TGCAGTGCCACTAGACAGGGGGTGCCTGGCTACACCTTC

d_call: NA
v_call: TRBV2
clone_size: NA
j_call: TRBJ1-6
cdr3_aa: CASSESPGLYNSPLHF
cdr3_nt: TGTGCCAGCAGTGAGTCTCCAGGGCTTTATAATTCACCCCTCCACTTT

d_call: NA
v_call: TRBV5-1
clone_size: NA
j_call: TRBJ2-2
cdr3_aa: CASSLNSREELFF
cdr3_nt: TGCGCCAGCAGCTTGAACTCGCGTGAAGAGCTGTTTTTT